Listed below are T cell receptor beta chains from one sample, sequenced in a study of blood T cells in healthy people across ages. TCRdb fed the 5' RACE reads into MiXCR, producing one record per CDR3 protein. The sample includes about 1.6 million distinct CDR3 sequences, roughly 32% of them seen just once. The specimen sequenced was blood. The receptors were gathered from a woman aged 30 to 39 in good health. Each CDR3 is given with its conserved first and last residue. D genes are given only for firm matches. The size entry is marked missing in some rows and otherwise reads once, few, many or a size class.

d_gene	v_gene	j_gene	abundance	CDR3nt	CDR3aa
NA	TRBV4-1	TRBJ2-5	few	TGCGCCAGCAGCCAAGATCAGGTAGAGGAGACCCAGTACTTC	CASSQDQVEETQYF
NA	TRBV4-1	TRBJ1-1	few	TGCGCCAGCAGCCAAGGGCTGTACAGATTGAACACTGAAGCTTTCTTT	CASSQGLYRLNTEAFF
TRBD2	TRBV7-2	TRBJ2-1	NA	TGTGCCAGCAACCCCTCGACTAGCGCCTACAATGAGCAGTTCTTC	CASNPSTSAYNEQFF
TRBD1	TRBV28	TRBJ2-7	few	TGTGCCAGCAGTACGACAGGGTTTAATCCCTACGAGCAGTACTTC	CASSTTGFNPYEQYF
TRBD1	TRBV7-9	TRBJ1-1	few	TGTGCCAGCAGCCCTGGACAGGGGACGAACACTGAAGCTTTCTTT	CASSPGQGTNTEAFF
NA	TRBV12-3/TRBV12-4	TRBJ2-5	few	TGTGCCAGCAGTTTCCGGCAGGTGGAAGAGACCCAGTACTTC	CASSFRQVEETQYF
TRBD2	TRBV29-1	TRBJ2-2	NA	TGCAGCGCCCCTAAGCGGGAGAACACCGGGGAGCTGTTTTTT	CSAPKRENTGELFF
NA	TRBV6-5	TRBJ2-3	many	TGTGCCAGCAGTTCCCATGTCGGAGGGCCGACAGATACGCAGTATTTT	CASSSHVGGPTDTQYF
TRBD1	TRBV27	TRBJ1-2	NA	TGTGCCAGCAGTTACACACAGGGGGCTGGTTCGACCGGCTACACCTTC	CASSYTQGAGSTGYTF
NA	TRBV20-1	TRBJ2-1	once	TGCAGTGCTAGTTGGCTAGCGTTCGGCAATGAGCAGTTCTTC	CSASWLAFGNEQFF